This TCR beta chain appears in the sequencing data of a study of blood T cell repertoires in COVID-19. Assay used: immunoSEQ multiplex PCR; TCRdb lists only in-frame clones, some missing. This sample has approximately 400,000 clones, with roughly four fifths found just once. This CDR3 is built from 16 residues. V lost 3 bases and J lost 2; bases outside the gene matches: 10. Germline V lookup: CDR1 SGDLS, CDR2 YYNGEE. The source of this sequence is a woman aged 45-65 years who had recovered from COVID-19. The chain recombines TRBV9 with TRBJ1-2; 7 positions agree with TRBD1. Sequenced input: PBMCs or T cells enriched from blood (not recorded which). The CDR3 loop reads CASSAPHRGRNYGYTF. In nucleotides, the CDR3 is TGTGCCAGCAGCGCACCTCACAGGGGCCGGAACTATGGCTACACCTTC.